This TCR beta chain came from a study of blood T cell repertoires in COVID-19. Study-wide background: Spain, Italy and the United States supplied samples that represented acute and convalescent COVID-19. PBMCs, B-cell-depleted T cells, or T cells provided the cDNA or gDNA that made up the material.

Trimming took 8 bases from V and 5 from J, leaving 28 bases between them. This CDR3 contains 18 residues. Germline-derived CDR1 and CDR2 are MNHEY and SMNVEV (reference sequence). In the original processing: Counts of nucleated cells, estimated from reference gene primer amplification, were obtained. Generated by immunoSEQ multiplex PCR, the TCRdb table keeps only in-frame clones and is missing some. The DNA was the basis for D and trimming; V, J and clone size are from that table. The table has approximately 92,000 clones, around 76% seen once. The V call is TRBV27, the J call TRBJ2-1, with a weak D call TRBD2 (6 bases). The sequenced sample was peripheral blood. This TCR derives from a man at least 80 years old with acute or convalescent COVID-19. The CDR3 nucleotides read TGTGCCAGCGTGGGGATCCTTTTCGGGAGTAAGGAAGACAATGAGCAGTTCTTC. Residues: CASVGILFGSKEDNEQFF.